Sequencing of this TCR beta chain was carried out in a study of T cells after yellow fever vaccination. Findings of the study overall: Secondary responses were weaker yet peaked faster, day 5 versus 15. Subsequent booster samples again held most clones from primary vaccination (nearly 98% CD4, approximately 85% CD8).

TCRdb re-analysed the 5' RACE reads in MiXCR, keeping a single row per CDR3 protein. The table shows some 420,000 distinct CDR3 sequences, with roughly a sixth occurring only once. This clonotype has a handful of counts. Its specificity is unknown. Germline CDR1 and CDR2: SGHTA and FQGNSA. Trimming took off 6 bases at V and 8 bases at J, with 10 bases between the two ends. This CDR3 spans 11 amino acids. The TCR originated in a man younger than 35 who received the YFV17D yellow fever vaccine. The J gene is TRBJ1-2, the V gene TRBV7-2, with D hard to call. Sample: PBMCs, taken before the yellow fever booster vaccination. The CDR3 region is CASSEMGGYTF. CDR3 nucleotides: TGTGCCAGCAGTGAGATGGGGGGCTACACCTTC.